This T cell receptor (beta chain) was sequenced in a study of Tregs in tolerant kidney transplant recipients. The CDR3 has 20 amino acids. Germline lookup yields CDR1 SQVTM and CDR2 ANQGSEA. V dropped 3 bases and J dropped 2 bases, with 30 bases sitting between them. Comments on this clone: What it binds is unknown. The CDR3 extends 3 residues past the end of the read, so its final part is completed from the germline J gene.

Study-level results: Biological reproducibility was not directly addressed in this study.

Using immunoSEQ multiplex PCR, the repertoire was profiled, and TCRdb retains in-frame clones only, with some absent. The table lists 25,000 to 35,000 clones, with about 7.6% in the top ten. The sequence was collected from a human donor who received a combined kidney and bone marrow transplant. The input for sequencing was CD8+ T cells from blood, taken before the transplant. This chain uses TRBV29-1 with TRBJ2-3; TRBD1 is a possible D gene (6 bases). The CDR3 bases that were read are TGCAGCGTTGACCATCCCTCCGGGACACCAAAGGGGATTTACACAGATACG. It is translated as CSVDHPSGTPKGIYTDT. The full CDR3 sequence reads CSVDHPSGTPKGIYTDTQYF.